The TCR beta chain under discussion was sequenced for a study of CD8+ T cells in alopecia areata. Investigators isolated RNA and reverse transcribed it into cDNA to act as the sequencing template. Assay used: immunoSEQ multiplex PCR; TCRdb lists only in-frame clones, some missing. The table shows a few hundred thousand clones, with roughly 56% occurring only once. Isolation of CD4+ and CD8+ T cells from PBMCs was achieved by sorting. Germline values: CDR1 SEHNR, CDR2 FQNEAQ (reference sequence). V was cut by 5 bases and J by 3 bases, with 4 bases left in between. The CDR3 has 12 amino acids. Notes on the study in general: Scalp sample sequencing also detects resident alphabeta T cells of normal skin. Alopecia totalis/universalis scalp especially showed more expanded CD8+ clones than normal scalp.

Regarding this clone: Its antigen is unknown.

This chain connects TRBV7-9 to TRBJ2-2; D is ambiguous. The sequenced sample was CD8+ T cells sorted from blood. The TCR comes from a human donor in good health. Written as DNA, the CDR3 is TGTGCCAGCAGCCCGTACACCGGGGAGCTGTTTTTT. Translated: CASSPYTGELFF.